This T cell receptor (beta chain) was recovered during a study of T-cell memory formation after mild COVID-19. Study-wide points: That cross-reactive memory joined was suggested by some responding clones appearing in pre-infection memory. The study found balanced CD4/CD8 in clones contracting day 15 to 85 and a CD4+ lean in later expanders. Contracting CD8+ clones were enriched in EMRA, CD4+ mainly in CM and EM.

This clonotype was seen at least ten times. Its antigen is undetermined. 5'RACE primed at constant segments yielded TCR alpha and TCR beta cDNA libraries bearing sample barcodes and UMIs. TCRdb recomputed calls from the 5' RACE reads with MiXCR, one row per CDR3 protein. There are 120,000 to 150,000 distinct CDR3 sequences in the sample; about 5.7% occur only once, and 2% to 2.5% lies in the top ten. Germline CDR1 and CDR2: SGHTA and FQGNSA. The V and J ends lost 2 bases and 6 bases respectively, with 8 bases between them. The CDR3 sequence is 13 residues long. The TCR was taken from an adult woman who had mild COVID-19 (a few samples of this study predate the infection). Cell type and time point are not known. Material: PBMCs or a T cell subset sorted from them (not recorded which). The chain is built from TRBV7-2 and TRBJ2-1; D gene ambiguous. CDR3 nucleotide sequence: TGTGCCAGCAGCTTATATGCGATCAATGAGCAGTTCTTC. It yields the protein CASSLYAINEQFF.